The 15 T cell receptor beta chains below all came from one sample that was sequenced in a study of patients and donors after allogeneic stem cell transplantation. TCRdb reprocessed the RT-PCR reads with MiXCR, giving one entry per CDR3 protein. The table records 190,000 or so distinct CDR3 sequences, 41% of them present only once. The sample consisted of blood, either unsorted or a sorted T cell fraction (not recorded which). The receptors were sampled from a human donor who was either an allogeneic HSCT recipient or a stem cell or donor lymphocyte infusion donor (not recorded which). It is not recorded whose cells these are; they may come from a transplant donor.

As to this clonotype: One end of the junction does not line up with germline, which may come from a read error. The rearrangement joins TRBV11-2 to TRBJ2-1; 9 bases are shared with TRBD1. The CDR3 has 14 residues. The germline V gene encodes CDR1 SGHAT and CDR2 FQNNGV. The DNA of the CDR3 is TGTGCCAGCAGCCGACCAACAGGGGGCAATGAGCAGTCCTTC. This translates into CASSRPTGGNEQSF. Full variable domain (rest looked up from reference TRBV11-2 and TRBJ2-1): EAGVAQSPRYKIIEKRQSVAFWCNPISGHATLYWYQQILGQGPKLLIQFQNNGVVDDSQLPKDRFSAERLKGVDSTLKIQPAKLEDSAVYLCASSRPTGGNEQSFGPGTRLTVL.

In its sample, this clonotype was seen a few times. J is TRBJ1-4 and V is TRBV4-3, with D perhaps matching TRBD1 (5 bases). The CDR3 contains 16 residues. The ends were cut back, 1 base at V and 0 bases at J, with 9 bases in the middle. The germline V gene encodes CDR1 LGHNA and CDR2 YSLEER. This CDR3 reads CASSQGRGATNEKLFF. CDR3 nucleotides: TGCGCCAGCAGCCAAGGGCGGGGGGCAACTAATGAAAAACTGTTTTTT.

The genes are TRBV15 and TRBJ2-3; no clear D. CDR3 length equals 13 residues. Trimming took off 4 bases at V and 4 bases at J, with 9 bases between the two ends. The germline V gene encodes CDR1 LNHNV and CDR2 YYDKDF (reference sequence). Written as DNA, the CDR3 is TGTGCCACCAGCAAGTGGCCGCCAGATACGCAGTATTTT. Protein: CATSKWPPDTQYF.

The rearrangement links TRBV12-3 or TRBV12-4 to TRBJ1-1, with D hard to call. CDR3 length: 12 amino acids. Trimming left V 6 bases short and J 11 bases short, with 16 bases between. The CDR3 bases are TGTGCCAGCAGACTCATAAACGGGAGGGCTTTCTTT. Translating it yields CASRLINGRAFF.

This clonotype was seen a few times. V is TRBV6-1 and J is TRBJ1-1; D is unclear. Trimming cost V 1 base and J 3 bases, with 6 bases left between them. Germline CDR1 reads MNHNS; CDR2 reads SASEGT. The CDR3 covers 13 residues. CDR3 in amino acids: CASSEDGHTEAFF. CDR3 DNA: TGTGCCAGCAGTGAAGATGGGCACACTGAAGCTTTCTTT.

This clonotype has just one count. This chain links TRBV30 with TRBJ2-2; D gene uncertain. The ends were cut back, 3 bases at V and 6 bases at J, with 8 bases in the middle. This CDR3 has 12 residues. Germline V CDR1 and CDR2: GTSNPN, SVGIG (reference sequence). The CDR3 sequence: CAWRQNPGELFF. DNA for the CDR3: TGTGCCTGGAGGCAGAATCCCGGGGAGCTGTTTTTT.

For the CDR3, the DNA is TGTGCCAGCAGCACCTCGGGGGCCAAAAACATTCAGTACTTC. This sequence encodes CASSTSGAKNIQYF. The J gene is TRBJ2-4, the V gene TRBV7-9; D might be TRBD2 (5 bases). The CDR3 totals 14 residues. Germline V gives CDR1 SEHNR, CDR2 FQNEAQ (reference sequence). With 5 bases removed from V and 1 base from J, the gap between germline ends came to 9 bases.

The CDR3 here is CAIKGDRVYDTQYF. In DNA, the CDR3 is TGTGCCATCAAAGGGGACAGGGTATACGATACGCAGTATTTT. The V call is TRBV10-3, the J call TRBJ2-3; 9 bases fit TRBD1. CDR3 length: 14 residues. V lost 7 bases and J lost 6; bases outside the gene matches: 8. Germline V CDR1 and CDR2: ENHRY, SYGVKD.

This chain links TRBV28 with TRBJ1-4, with TRBD1 matching 10 bases. V was pared by 6 bases and J by 8 bases, with 3 bases of the junction left unmatched. From germline, CDR1 is MDHEN and CDR2 SYDVKM. This CDR3 contains 13 residues. This chain's CDR3 is CASRWTGGEKLFF. The DNA of the CDR3 is TGTGCCAGCAGGTGGACAGGGGGGGAAAAACTGTTTTTT.

The sample holds a few counts of this clonotype. V gene TRBV3-1 combines with J gene TRBJ1-4; D ambiguous. V shed 3 bases and J shed 0 bases, with 8 bases lying between them. The CDR3 contains 15 residues. In germline, CDR1 is LGHDT, CDR2 YNNKEL (reference sequence). The CDR3 loop is CASSHLHPTNEKLFF. The CDR3 DNA follows: TGTGCCAGCAGCCATCTACATCCAACTAATGAAAAACTGTTTTTT.

The chain has TRBV25-1 and TRBJ1-4; 7 bases are shared with TRBD1. Germline V gives CDR1 MGHDK, CDR2 SYGVNS. The CDR3 has 16 amino acids. Trimming removed 2 bases from V and 6 bases from J; junction bases left unmatched: 9. As DNA, the CDR3 is TGTGCCAGCAGTGAAAGAGCGGACAGGCCTGATGAAAAACTGTTTTTT. Its protein is CASSERADRPDEKLFF.

The chain carries TRBV5-6 and TRBJ2-7; TRBD2 aligns across 11 bases. The CDR3 is 17 amino acids. Germline lookup yields CDR1 SGHDT and CDR2 YYEEEE. Trimming cost V 4 bases and J 2 bases; bases outside gene matches: 11. The CDR3 region is CASSLSGRALKTYEQYF. CDR3 sequence (DNA): TGTGCCAGCAGCCTTAGCGGGAGGGCTCTTAAGACCTACGAGCAGTACTTC.

Turning to this clonotype: A junction boundary mismatches the germline segment, possibly from a read error. This chain connects TRBV12-3 or TRBV12-4 to TRBJ2-3; D unclear. This CDR3 is built from 13 residues. The CDR3 DNA is TGTGGCAGCAGTCGTACTAGCACAGATACGCAGTATTTT. Its translation is CGSSRTSTDTQYF.

The rearrangement joins TRBV7-9 to TRBJ2-7, with 10 bases lining up with TRBD2. This CDR3 is built from 17 residues. V was clipped by 3 bases and J by 1 base; unmatched bases: 9. Germline-derived CDR1 and CDR2 are SEHNR and FQNEAQ (reference sequence). The CDR3, as DNA: TGTGCCAGCAGCTTTAGCGCAGGACTAGCGGTTTCCTACGAGCAGTACTTC. This gives the protein CASSFSAGLAVSYEQYF.

V and J are TRBV12-3 or TRBV12-4 and TRBJ2-7; D gene uncertain. The CDR3 loop spans 13 amino acids. The ends were cut back, 3 bases at V and 5 bases at J, with 11 bases in the middle. The CDR3 DNA reads TGTGCCAGCAGTTTGGACGGCCCCGACGAGCAGTACTTC. This codes for CASSLDGPDEQYF.